This TCR beta chain was captured in a study of glioma-infiltrating T cells after dendritic cell vaccination. Study-wide results and limits: The cohort had few patients with full blood and tumor sets.

Input was 2 to 2.5 ug genomic DNA, or all available if less. Only in-frame clones appear in the TCRdb table, and some are missing; sequencing was by immunoSEQ multiplex PCR. The data show 45,000 to 55,000 clones, over 75% seen once. V lost 5 bases and J lost 8; bases outside the gene matches: 11. Germline CDR1 and CDR2: SGHTA and FQGNSA. This CDR3 spans 15 amino acids. Concerning this clone itself: What it binds is not known.

The material was blood, obtained before dendritic cell vaccination. The chain has TRBV7-2 and TRBJ2-1; 8 bases are a match to TRBD1. The sequence was collected from a human donor with glioblastoma. The DNA for the CDR3 is TGTGCCAGCAGCCTGGACAGGGCGGTCGGGTATGAGCAGTTCTTC. The encoded protein is CASSLDRAVGYEQFF.